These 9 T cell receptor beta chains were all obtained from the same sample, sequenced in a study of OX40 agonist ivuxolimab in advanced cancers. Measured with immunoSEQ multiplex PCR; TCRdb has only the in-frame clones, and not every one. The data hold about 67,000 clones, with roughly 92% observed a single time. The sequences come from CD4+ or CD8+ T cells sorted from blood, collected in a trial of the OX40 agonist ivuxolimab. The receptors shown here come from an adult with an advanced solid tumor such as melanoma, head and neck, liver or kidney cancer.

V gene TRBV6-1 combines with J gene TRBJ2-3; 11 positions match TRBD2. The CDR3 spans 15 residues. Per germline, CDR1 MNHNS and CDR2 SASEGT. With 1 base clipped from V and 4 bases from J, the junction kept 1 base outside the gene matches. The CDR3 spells CASSEVLAGADTQYF. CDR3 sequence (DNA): TGTGCCAGCAGTGAAGTACTAGCGGGAGCAGATACGCAGTATTTT.

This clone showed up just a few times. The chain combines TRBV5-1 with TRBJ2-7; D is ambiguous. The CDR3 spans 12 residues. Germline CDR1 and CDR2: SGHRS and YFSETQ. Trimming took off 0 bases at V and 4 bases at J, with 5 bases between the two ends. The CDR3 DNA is TGCGCCAGCAGCTTGGATGGTTACGAGCAGTACTTC. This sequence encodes CASSLDGYEQYF.

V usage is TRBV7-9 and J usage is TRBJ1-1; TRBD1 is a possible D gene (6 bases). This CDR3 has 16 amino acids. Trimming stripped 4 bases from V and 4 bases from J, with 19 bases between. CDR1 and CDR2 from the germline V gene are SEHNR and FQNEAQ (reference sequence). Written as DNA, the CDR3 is TGTGCCAGCAGCTATCAGGTAGGGGGTTCGAGCACTGAAGCTTTCTTT. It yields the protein CASSYQVGGSSTEAFF.

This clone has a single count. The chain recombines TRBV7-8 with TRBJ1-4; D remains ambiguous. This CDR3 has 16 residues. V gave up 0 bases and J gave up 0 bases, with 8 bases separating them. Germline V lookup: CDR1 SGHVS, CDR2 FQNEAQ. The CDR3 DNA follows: TGTGCCAGCAGCTTAGCACGGGGTGCAACTAATGAAAAACTGTTTTTT. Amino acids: CASSLARGATNEKLFF.

The CDR3 sequence is CASSLLSFNYGYTF. The CDR3, as DNA: TGTGCCAGCAGTTTATTAAGCTTTAACTATGGCTACACCTTC. V gene TRBV28 combines with J gene TRBJ1-2; D is ambiguous. In germline, CDR1 is MDHEN, CDR2 SYDVKM. The CDR3 has 14 amino acids. V lost 1 base and J lost 1, with 7 bases in between.

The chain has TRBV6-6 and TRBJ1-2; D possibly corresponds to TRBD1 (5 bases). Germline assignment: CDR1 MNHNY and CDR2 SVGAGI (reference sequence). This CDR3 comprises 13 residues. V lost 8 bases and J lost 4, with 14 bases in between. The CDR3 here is CASDLDGTYGYTF. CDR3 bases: TGTGCCAGCGACCTGGACGGGACCTATGGCTACACCTTC.

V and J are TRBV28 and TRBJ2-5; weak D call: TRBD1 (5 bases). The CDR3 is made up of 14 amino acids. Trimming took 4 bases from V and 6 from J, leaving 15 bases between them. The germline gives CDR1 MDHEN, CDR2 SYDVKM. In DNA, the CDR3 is TGTGCCAGCAGTTCTTTAGGGGCTCGGAAGACCCAGTACTTC. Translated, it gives CASSSLGARKTQYF.

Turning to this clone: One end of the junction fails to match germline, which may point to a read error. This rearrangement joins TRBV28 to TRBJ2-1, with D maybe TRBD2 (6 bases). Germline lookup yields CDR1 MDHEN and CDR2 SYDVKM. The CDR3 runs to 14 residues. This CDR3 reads CASRPGLSFNEQFF. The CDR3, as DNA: TGTGCCAGCCGCCCGGGACTCTCCTTCAATGAGCAGTTCTTC.

CDR3 protein: CASSRLAGGKTGELFF. CDR3 bases: TGTGCCAGCAGCCGACTAGCGGGAGGAAAAACCGGGGAGCTGTTTTTT. The V call is TRBV25-1, the J call TRBJ2-2, with TRBD2 identical over 13 bases. Germline lookup yields CDR1 MGHDK and CDR2 SYGVNS. J was trimmed by 5 bases and V by 6 bases; bases with no gene match: 6. The CDR3 is made up of 16 amino acids.